The rows below give T cell receptor beta chains drawn from one sample of a study of blood T cell repertoires in COVID-19. Sequencing was performed with immunoSEQ multiplex PCR; in TCRdb, only in-frame clones are kept and a portion is missing. The repertoire includes over 300,000 clones, 83% of them detected once, and 1% to 1.5% sits in the top ten. Sequenced material: peripheral blood. These receptors were collected from a woman in her fifties or sixties with acute or convalescent COVID-19. Each CDR3 is given with its conserved first and last residue. D genes are given only for firm matches. For some rows the clone size is stated as once, few or many, or as a class when expanded; others skip it.

J: TRBJ1-4; D: NA; size: once; V: TRBV19; CDR3: CASSLGGGEKLFF; DNA: TGTGCCAGTAGTCTGGGGGGAGGTGAAAAACTGTTTTTT
J: TRBJ1-6; D: NA; size: NA; V: TRBV6-6; CDR3: CASHTGFLSPLHF; DNA: TGTGCCAGCCATACAGGGTTTCTTTCACCCCTCCACTTT
J: TRBJ1-1; D: NA; size: NA; V: TRBV7-2; CDR3: CASSLSRVAFF; DNA: TGTGCCAGCAGCTTATCCAGGGTGGCTTTCTTT
J: TRBJ1-1; D: NA; size: NA; V: TRBV5-1; CDR3: CASSGGVMNTEAFF; DNA: TGCGCCAGCAGCGGGGGGGTCATGAACACTGAAGCTTTCTTT
J: TRBJ2-3; D: TRBD2; size: once; V: TRBV5-4; CDR3: CASSSGTSGGAVTDTQYF; DNA: TGTGCCAGCAGCTCTGGGACTAGCGGGGGGGCGGTCACAGATACGCAGTATTTT
J: TRBJ2-3; D: NA; size: NA; V: TRBV20-1; CDR3: CSASSRSGASTDTQYF; DNA: TGCAGTGCGAGTTCCCGTAGCGGTGCTAGCACAGATACGCAGTATTTT
J: TRBJ1-5; D: NA; size: NA; V: TRBV25-1; CDR3: CASSEYPGDQPQHF; DNA: TGTGCCAGCAGTGAATATCCCGGTGATCAGCCCCAGCATTTT
J: TRBJ1-5; D: TRBD1; size: few; V: TRBV3-1/TRBV3-2; CDR3: CASSQAQGADQPQHF; DNA: TGTGCCAGCAGCCAAGCACAGGGGGCAGACCAGCCCCAGCATTTT
J: TRBJ1-1; D: TRBD1; size: once; V: TRBV28; CDR3: CASPPRGDRWTNTEAFF; DNA: TGTGCCAGCCCTCCGAGAGGGGACAGGTGGACGAACACTGAAGCTTTCTTT
J: TRBJ1-5; D: NA; size: NA; V: TRBV5-5; CDR3: CASSAGDFLDSNQPQHF; DNA: TGTGCCAGCAGCGCGGGGGATTTTTTAGACAGCAATCAGCCCCAGCATTTT
J: TRBJ1-1; D: NA; size: NA; V: TRBV15; CDR3: CATSRGGSNTEAFF; DNA: TGTGCCACCAGCAGGGGAGGCTCGAACACTGAAGCTTTCTTT
J: TRBJ2-3; D: TRBD2; size: once; V: TRBV4-1; CDR3: CASSPRDYGTDTQYF; DNA: TGCGCCAGCAGCCCCCGGGACTATGGGACAGATACGCAGTATTTT
J: TRBJ1-5; D: TRBD1; size: NA; V: TRBV7-2; CDR3: CASSLETGATQPQHF; DNA: TGTGCCAGCAGCTTAGAGACAGGGGCCACTCAGCCCCAGCATTTT
J: TRBJ1-1; D: NA; size: NA; V: TRBV19; CDR3: CASRTADVNTEAFF; DNA: TGTGCCAGTAGAACAGCTGATGTGAACACTGAAGCTTTCTTT
J: TRBJ2-5; D: TRBD1; size: many; V: TRBV11-2; CDR3: CASSAWTGRETQYF; DNA: TGTGCCAGCAGCGCTTGGACAGGGAGAGAGACCCAGTACTTC
J: TRBJ2-1; D: TRBD1; size: NA; V: TRBV25-1; CDR3: CASSHADRGYNEQFF; DNA: TGTGCCAGCAGTCACGCCGACAGGGGTTACAATGAGCAGTTCTTC
J: TRBJ2-1; D: TRBD2; size: NA; V: TRBV3-1/TRBV3-2; CDR3: CASSRRLAGYPEQFF; DNA: TGTGCCAGCAGCCGACGACTAGCGGGTTATCCTGAGCAGTTCTTC
J: TRBJ1-5; D: TRBD1; size: NA; V: TRBV4-1; CDR3: CASSPRTGGGRGNQPQHF; DNA: TGCGCCAGCAGCCCCCGGACAGGGGGGGGTCGTGGCAATCAGCCCCAGCATTTT
J: TRBJ1-6; D: NA; size: NA; V: TRBV6-6; CDR3: CASSSTHSPLHF; DNA: TGTGCCAGCAGTTCTACCCATTCACCCCTCCACTTT
J: TRBJ1-2; D: NA; size: NA; V: TRBV3-1/TRBV3-2; CDR3: CASSRRVGDGYTF; DNA: TGTGCCAGCAGCAGAAGAGTAGGGGATGGCTACACCTTC
J: TRBJ2-2; D: TRBD1; size: few; V: TRBV24-1; CDR3: CATSDPRQGKAGELFF; DNA: TGTGCCACCAGTGATCCCCGACAGGGTAAAGCCGGGGAGCTGTTTTTT
J: TRBJ1-3; D: NA; size: few; V: TRBV2; CDR3: CASKTGNTIYF; DNA: TGTGCCAGCAAAACAGGAAACACCATATATTTT
J: TRBJ1-5; D: NA; size: NA; V: TRBV18; CDR3: CASSPDGDNQPQHF; DNA: TGTGCCAGCTCTCCCGACGGAGACAATCAGCCCCAGCATTTT
J: TRBJ2-6; D: NA; size: NA; V: TRBV7-9; CDR3: CASSSLSGANVLTF; DNA: TGTGCCAGCAGCTCCCTCTCTGGGGCCAACGTCCTGACTTTC
J: TRBJ1-5; D: TRBD1; size: NA; V: TRBV24-1; CDR3: CATSGQGANDQPQHF; DNA: TGTGCCACATCAGGCCAGGGGGCGAACGATCAGCCCCAGCATTTT
J: TRBJ2-2; D: TRBD1; size: NA; V: TRBV5-1; CDR3: CASSSGDRANTGELFF; DNA: TGCGCCAGCAGCTCGGGCGACAGGGCGAACACCGGGGAGCTGTTTTTT